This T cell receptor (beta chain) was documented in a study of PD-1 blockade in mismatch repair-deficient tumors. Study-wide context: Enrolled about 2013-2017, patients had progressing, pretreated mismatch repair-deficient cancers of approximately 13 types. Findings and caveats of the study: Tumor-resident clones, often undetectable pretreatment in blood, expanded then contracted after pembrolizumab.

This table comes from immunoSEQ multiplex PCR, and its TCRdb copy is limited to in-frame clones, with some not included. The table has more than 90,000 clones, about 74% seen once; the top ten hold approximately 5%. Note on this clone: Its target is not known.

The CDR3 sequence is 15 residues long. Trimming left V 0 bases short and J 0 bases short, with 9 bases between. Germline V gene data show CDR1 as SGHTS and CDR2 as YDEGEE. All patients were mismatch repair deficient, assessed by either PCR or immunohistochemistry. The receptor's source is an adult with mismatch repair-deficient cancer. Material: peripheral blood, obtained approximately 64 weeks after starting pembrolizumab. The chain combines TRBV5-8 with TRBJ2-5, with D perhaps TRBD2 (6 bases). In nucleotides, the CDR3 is TGTGCCAGCAGCTTGGGTCTAGCGAACCAAGAGACCCAGTACTTC. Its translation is CASSLGLANQETQYF.